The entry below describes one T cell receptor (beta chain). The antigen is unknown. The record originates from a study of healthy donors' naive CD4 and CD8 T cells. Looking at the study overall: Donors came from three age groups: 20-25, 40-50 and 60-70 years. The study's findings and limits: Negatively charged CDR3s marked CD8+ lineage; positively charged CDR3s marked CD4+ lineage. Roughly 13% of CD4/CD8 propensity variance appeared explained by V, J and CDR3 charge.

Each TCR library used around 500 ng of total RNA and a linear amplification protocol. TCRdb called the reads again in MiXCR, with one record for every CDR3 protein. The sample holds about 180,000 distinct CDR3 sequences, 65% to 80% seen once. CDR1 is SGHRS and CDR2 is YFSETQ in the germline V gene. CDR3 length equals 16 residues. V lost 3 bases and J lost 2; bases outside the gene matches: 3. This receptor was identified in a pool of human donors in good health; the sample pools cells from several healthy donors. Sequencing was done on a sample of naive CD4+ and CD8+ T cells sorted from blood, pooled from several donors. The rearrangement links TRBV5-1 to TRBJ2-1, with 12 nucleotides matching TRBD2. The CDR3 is CASSYLAGGPYNEQFF. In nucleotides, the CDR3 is TGCGCCAGCAGCTACCTAGCGGGAGGGCCCTACAATGAGCAGTTCTTC.